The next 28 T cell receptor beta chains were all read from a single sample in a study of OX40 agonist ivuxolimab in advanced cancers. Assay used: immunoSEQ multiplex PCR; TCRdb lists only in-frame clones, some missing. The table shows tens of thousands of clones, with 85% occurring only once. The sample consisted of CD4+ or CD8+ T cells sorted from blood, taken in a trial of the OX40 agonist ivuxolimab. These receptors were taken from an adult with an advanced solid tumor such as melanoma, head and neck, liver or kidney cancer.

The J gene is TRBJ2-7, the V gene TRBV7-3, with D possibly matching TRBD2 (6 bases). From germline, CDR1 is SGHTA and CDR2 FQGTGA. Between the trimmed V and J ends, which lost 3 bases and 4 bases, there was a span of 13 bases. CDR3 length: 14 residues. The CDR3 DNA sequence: TGTGCCAGCAGCTTGGAGGGAAGGGGATACGAGCAGTACTTC. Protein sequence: CASSLEGRGYEQYF.

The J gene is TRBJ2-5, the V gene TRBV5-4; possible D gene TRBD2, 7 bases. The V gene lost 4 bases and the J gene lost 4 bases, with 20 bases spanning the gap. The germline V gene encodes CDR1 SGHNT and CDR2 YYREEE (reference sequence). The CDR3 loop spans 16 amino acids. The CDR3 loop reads CASSPLGGAIGETQYF. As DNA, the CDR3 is TGTGCCAGCAGCCCCTTGGGGGGGGCGATCGGAGAGACCCAGTACTTC.

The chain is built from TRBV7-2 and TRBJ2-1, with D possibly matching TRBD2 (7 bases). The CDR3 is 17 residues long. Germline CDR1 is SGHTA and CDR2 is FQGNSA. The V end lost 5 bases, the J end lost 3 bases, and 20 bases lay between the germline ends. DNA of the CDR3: TGTGCCAGCAGCCGGTGGGGTCGGGGGGCCAGCTACAATGAGCAGTTCTTC. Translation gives CASSRWGRGASYNEQFF.

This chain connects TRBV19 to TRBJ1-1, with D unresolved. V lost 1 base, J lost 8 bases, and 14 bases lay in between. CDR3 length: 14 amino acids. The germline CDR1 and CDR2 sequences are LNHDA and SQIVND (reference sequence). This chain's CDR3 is CASSIGGHPPEAFF. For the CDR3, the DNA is TGTGCCAGTAGTATAGGCGGCCACCCCCCCGAAGCTTTCTTT.

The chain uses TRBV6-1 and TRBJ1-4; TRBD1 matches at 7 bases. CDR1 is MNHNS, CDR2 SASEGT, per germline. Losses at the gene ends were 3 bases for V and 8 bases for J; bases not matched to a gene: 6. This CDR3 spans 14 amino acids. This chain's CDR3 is CASSESQGEEKLFF. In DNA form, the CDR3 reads TGTGCCAGCAGTGAGTCCCAGGGGGAGGAAAAACTGTTTTTT.

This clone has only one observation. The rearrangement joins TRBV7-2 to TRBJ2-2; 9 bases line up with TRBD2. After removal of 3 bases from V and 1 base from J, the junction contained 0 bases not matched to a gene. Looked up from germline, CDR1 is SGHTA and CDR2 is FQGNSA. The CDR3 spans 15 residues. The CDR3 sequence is CASSFSGGNTGELFF. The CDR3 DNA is TGTGCCAGCAGCTTTAGCGGGGGGAACACCGGGGAGCTGTTTTTT.

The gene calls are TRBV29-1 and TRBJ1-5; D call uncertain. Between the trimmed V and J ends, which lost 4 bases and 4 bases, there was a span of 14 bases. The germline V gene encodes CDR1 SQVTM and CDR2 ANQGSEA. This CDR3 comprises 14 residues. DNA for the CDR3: TGCAGCGTTGTATTTATGGGCAGTAATCAGCCCCAGCATTTT. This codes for CSVVFMGSNQPQHF.

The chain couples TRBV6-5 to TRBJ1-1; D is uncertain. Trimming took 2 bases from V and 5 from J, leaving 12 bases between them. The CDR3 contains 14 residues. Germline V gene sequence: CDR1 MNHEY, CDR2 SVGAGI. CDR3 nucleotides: TGTGCCAGCAGTTACGTAGGGTTTCGAACTGAAGCTTTCTTT. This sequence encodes CASSYVGFRTEAFF.

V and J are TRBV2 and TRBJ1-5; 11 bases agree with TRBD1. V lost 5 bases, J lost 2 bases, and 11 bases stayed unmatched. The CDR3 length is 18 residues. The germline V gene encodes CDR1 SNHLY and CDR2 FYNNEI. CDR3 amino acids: CASSTPPKGQGGNQPQHF. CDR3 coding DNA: TGTGCCAGCAGTACCCCCCCCAAGGGACAGGGGGGCAATCAGCCCCAGCATTTT.

For the CDR3, the DNA is TGTGCCTGGAGTCCGGGGGGAAGCAATCAGCCCCAGCATTTT. This codes for CAWSPGGSNQPQHF. The V gene is TRBV30, the J gene TRBJ1-5; D is possibly TRBD1 (5 bases). Germline V gene lookup returns CDR1 GTSNPN and CDR2 SVGIG (reference sequence). The V end was cut by 2 bases, the J end by 1 base, with 9 bases between. CDR3 length equals 14 residues.

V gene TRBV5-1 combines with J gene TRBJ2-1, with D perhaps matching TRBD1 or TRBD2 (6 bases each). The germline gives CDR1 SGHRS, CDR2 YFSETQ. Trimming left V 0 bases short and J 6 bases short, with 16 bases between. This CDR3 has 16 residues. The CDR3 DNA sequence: TGCGCCAGCAGCTTGGTAGGAGGGGGGTCGGGCAATGAGCAGTTCTTC. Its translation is CASSLVGGGSGNEQFF.

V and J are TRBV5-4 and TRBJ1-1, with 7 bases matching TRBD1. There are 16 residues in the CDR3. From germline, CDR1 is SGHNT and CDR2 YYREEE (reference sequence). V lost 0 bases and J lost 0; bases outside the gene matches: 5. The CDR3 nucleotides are TGTGCCAGCAGCTTGGCAGGGGGGTCTATGAACACTGAAGCTTTCTTT. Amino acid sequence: CASSLAGGSMNTEAFF.

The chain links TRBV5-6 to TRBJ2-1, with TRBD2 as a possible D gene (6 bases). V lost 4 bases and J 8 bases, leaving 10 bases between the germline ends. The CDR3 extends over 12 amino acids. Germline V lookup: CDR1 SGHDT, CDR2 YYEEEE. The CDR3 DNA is TGTGCCAGCAGCCGGGACTCCGATGAGCAGTTCTTC. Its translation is CASSRDSDEQFF.

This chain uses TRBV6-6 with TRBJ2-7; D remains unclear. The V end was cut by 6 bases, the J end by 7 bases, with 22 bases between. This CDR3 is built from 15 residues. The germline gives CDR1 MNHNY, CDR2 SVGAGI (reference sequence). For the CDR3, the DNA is TGTGCCAGCAGCCTCCAAGGCCCCATATATGGGGAGCAGTACTTC. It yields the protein CASSLQGPIYGEQYF.

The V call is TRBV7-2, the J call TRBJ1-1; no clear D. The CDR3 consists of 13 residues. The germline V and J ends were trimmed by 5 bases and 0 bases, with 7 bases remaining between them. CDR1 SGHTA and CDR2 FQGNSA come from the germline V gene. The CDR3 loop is CASSLDMNTEAFF. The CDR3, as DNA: TGTGCCAGCAGCCTCGACATGAACACTGAAGCTTTCTTT.

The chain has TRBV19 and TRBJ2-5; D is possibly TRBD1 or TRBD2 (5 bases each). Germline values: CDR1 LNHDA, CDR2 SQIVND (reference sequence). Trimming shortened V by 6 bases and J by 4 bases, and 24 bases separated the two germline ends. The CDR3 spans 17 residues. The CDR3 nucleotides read TGTGCCAGTAGCTTCTCGTGGGGGACCAATCGAGGAGAGACCCAGTACTTC. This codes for CASSFSWGTNRGETQYF.

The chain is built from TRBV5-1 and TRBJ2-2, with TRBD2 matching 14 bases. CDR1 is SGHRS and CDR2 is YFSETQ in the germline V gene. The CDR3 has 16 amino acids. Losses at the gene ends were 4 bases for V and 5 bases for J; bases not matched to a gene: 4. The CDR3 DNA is TGCGCCAGCAGCCTGGGACTAGCGGGGGAAACCGGGGAGCTGTTTTTT. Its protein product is CASSLGLAGETGELFF.

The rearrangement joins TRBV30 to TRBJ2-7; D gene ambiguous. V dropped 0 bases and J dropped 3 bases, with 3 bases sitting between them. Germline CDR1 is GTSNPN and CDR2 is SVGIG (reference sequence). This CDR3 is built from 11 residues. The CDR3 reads CAWSVHYEQYF. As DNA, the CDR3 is TGTGCCTGGAGTGTACACTACGAGCAGTACTTC.

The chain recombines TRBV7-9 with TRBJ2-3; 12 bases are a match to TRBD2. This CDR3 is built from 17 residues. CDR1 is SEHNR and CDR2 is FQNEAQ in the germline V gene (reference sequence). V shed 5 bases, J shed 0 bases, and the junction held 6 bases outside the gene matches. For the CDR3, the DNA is TGTGCCAGCAGCCGGACTAGCGGGGCTCTTAGCACAGATACGCAGTATTTT. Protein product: CASSRTSGALSTDTQYF.

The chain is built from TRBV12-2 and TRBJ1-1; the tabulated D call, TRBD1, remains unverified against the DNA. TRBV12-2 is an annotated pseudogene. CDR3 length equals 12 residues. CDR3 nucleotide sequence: TGTGCAAGTCGCTCCAGTCCAACTGAAGCTTTCTTT. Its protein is CASRSSPTEAFF.

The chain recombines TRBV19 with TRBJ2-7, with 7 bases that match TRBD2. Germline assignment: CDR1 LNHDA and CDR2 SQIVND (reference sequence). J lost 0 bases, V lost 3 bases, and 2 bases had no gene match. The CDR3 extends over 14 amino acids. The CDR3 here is CASSMGGNSYEQYF. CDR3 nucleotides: TGTGCCAGTAGTATGGGAGGGAACTCCTACGAGCAGTACTTC.

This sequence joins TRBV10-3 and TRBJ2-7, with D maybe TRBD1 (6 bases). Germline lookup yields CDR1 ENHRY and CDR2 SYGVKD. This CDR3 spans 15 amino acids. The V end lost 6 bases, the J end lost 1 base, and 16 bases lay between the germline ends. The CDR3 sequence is CAISPYRDSSYEQYF. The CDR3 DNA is TGTGCCATCAGCCCCTACAGGGATTCTTCCTACGAGCAGTACTTC.

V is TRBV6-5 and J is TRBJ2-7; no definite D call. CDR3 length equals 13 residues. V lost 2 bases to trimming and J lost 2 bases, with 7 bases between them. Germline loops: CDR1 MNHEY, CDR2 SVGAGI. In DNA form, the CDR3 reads TGTGCCAGCAGTTACCAGCTAGCCTACGAGCAGTACTTC. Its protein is CASSYQLAYEQYF.

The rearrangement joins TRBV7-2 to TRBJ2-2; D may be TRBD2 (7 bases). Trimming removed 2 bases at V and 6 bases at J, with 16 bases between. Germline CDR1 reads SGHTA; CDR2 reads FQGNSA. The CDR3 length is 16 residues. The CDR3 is CASSLYSGGRPGELFF. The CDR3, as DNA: TGTGCCAGCAGCTTATACTCGGGGGGCCGTCCCGGGGAGCTGTTTTTT.

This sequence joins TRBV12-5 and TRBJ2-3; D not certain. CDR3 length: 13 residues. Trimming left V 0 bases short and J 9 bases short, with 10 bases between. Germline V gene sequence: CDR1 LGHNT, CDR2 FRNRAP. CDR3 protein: CASGLVPVKTQYF. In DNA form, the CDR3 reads TGTGCTAGTGGTTTGGTACCGGTGAAGACGCAGTATTTT.

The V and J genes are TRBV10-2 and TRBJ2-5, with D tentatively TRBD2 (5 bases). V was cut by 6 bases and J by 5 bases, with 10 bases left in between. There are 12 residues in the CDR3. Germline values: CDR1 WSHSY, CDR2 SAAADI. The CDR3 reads CASSLGVETQYF. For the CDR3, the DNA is TGCGCCAGCAGCCTCGGGGTGGAGACCCAGTACTTC.

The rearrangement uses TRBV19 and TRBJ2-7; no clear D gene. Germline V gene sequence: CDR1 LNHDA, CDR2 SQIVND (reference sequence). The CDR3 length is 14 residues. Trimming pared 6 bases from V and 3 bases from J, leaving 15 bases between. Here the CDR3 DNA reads TGTGCCAGTAGACCTACAGAGAGCTACTACGAGCAGTACTTC. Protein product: CASRPTESYYEQYF.

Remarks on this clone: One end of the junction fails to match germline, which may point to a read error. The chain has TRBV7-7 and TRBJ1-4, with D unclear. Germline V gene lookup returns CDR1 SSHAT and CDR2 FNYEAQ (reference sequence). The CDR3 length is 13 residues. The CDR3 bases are TGTGCTAGCAGCTTAGGGCCGATTGAAAAACTGTTTTTT. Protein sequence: CASSLGPIEKLFF.